The clone carrying this T cell receptor beta chain was seen more than once but under ten times. The junction had 3 bases not matched to a gene; V was cut back by 5 bases and J by 6 bases. CDR3 size: 13 residues. According to the study, genomic DNA was the template for TCR beta VDJ and CDR3 profiling. TCRdb re-analysed the reads in MiXCR, keeping a single row per CDR3 protein. Here the sample spans 450,000 to 600,000 distinct CDR3 sequences, under 40% being singletons. The sample comes from a study of CD8+CD57+ T cells in acquired aplastic anemia. All sequencing subjects had displayed CD8+CD57+ cell expansion on flow cytometry. Patients, without exception, had severe acquired aplastic anemia.

The source of this sequence is a human donor with aplastic anemia. The sequencing input was sorted CD4+, CD8+, or CD8+CD57+ T cells (not recorded which) from PBMCs. This chain uses TRBV12-3 or TRBV12-4 with TRBJ1-5, with 8 nucleotides matching TRBD1. The CDR3 loop is CASSTGGVQPQHF. The CDR3 region has the DNA TGTGCCAGCAGTACAGGGGGAGTTCAGCCCCAGCATTTT.